The 18 T cell receptor beta chains presented below share a single source sample, sequenced in a study of tumor and adjacent non-tumor tissue in lung cancer. RNA was extracted from bulk tissue without any cell sorting. The library came from three nested PCR rounds adapted from ARM-PCR protocols. TCRdb reanalysed the multiplex PCR reads using MiXCR and keeps one entry per CDR3 protein. The sample comprises 200,000 to 250,000 distinct CDR3 sequences, about two thirds of which are singletons, and approximately 25% rests with the top ten. Sequenced: lung tumor tissue. These receptors were taken from a man between 60 and 75 years old with non-small cell lung cancer.

As for this clonotype: A much more abundant neighbour one base away suggests this may be a read error. The rearrangement uses TRBV4-2 and TRBJ2-1, with TRBD2 identical over 11 bases. This CDR3 comprises 16 residues. Germline CDR1 is LGHNA and CDR2 is YNFKEQ. The CDR3 DNA follows: TGTGCCATCAGCCCGGACGGGACTAGCGGCTACAATGAGCAGTTCTTC. This gives the protein CAISPDGTSGYNEQFF.

The J gene is TRBJ2-1, the V gene TRBV20-1; the D gene could be TRBD1 or TRBD2 (5 bases each). V lost 1 base and J lost 0, with 19 bases in between. The CDR3 has 18 amino acids. Germline V gives CDR1 DFQATT, CDR2 SNEGSKA (reference sequence). The CDR3 nucleotides read TGCAGTGCTAGAGCTTCAAAGGGACCTACTTCCTCCTACAATGAGCAGTTCTTC. Encoded protein: CSARASKGPTSSYNEQFF.

The V call is TRBV13, the J call TRBJ2-5, with D hard to call. The CDR3 has 17 amino acids. Germline V gene lookup returns CDR1 PRHDT and CDR2 FYEKMQ (reference sequence). V was shortened by 3 bases and J by 4 bases, with 21 bases between the two germline ends. For the CDR3, the DNA is TGTGCCAGCAGCTTCTGGAAGACTCCGACTGTTGGAGAGACCCAGTACTTC. It is translated as CASSFWKTPTVGETQYF.

Concerning this clonotype itself: One end of the junction varies from germline; a read error may be responsible. The chain uses TRBV29-1 and TRBJ2-7, with TRBD1 matching over 11 bases. This CDR3 is built from 12 residues. The germline gives CDR1 SQVTM, CDR2 ANQGSEA. The CDR3 bases are TGTAGCGGCGGGACAGGGGGCTACGAGCAGTACTTC. Protein product: CSGGTGGYEQYF.

On this clonotype itself: Given a much more abundant clone one base away, this may be a read error. The chain couples TRBV20-1 to TRBJ1-1, with 10 bases that match TRBD1. CDR1 DFQATT and CDR2 SNEGSKA come from the germline V gene (reference sequence). CDR3 length equals 17 residues. Unmatched junction bases numbered 13, after V lost 6 bases and J lost 0 bases. In nucleotides, the CDR3 is TGCAGTGCAAAACCCCGGGACAGGGGTCCGGTGAACACTGAAGCTTTCTTT. Residues: CSAKPRDRGPVNTEAFF.

The gene calls are TRBV7-3 and TRBJ2-1; TRBD2 aligns across 7 bases. Trimming removed 5 bases from V and 4 bases from J; junction bases left unmatched: 8. Germline CDR1 SGHTA, CDR2 FQGTGA. CDR3 length: 15 amino acids. The CDR3 region is CASSPGPSGYNEQFF. CDR3 bases: TGTGCCAGCAGCCCTGGGCCTAGCGGATACAATGAGCAGTTCTTC.

This chain uses TRBV20-1 with TRBJ2-1, with D possibly being TRBD2 (7 bases). Trimming cost V 0 bases and J 8 bases, with 17 bases left between them. Germline V gene data show CDR1 as DFQATT and CDR2 as SNEGSKA (reference sequence). The CDR3 is made up of 15 amino acids. DNA for the CDR3: TGCAGTGCTAGAGATGTGGGGGGGCCCCACGATGAGCAGTTCTTC. Its protein product is CSARDVGGPHDEQFF.

A word on this clonotype: A much larger clone lies a single base off, so this may be a read error. This chain uses TRBV20-1 with TRBJ1-5; D possibly corresponds to TRBD1 (5 bases). Trimming removed 5 bases at V and 2 bases at J, with 25 bases between. CDR1 is DFQATT and CDR2 is SNEGSKA in the germline V gene (reference sequence). CDR3 length: 18 amino acids. CDR3 DNA sequence: TGCAGTGCTCCCGGCCGGGGTACAGGCGGGCGGTGCAATCAGCCCCAGCATTTT. Protein product: CSAPGRGTGGRCNQPQHF.

This clonotype was detected ten times or more. This rearrangement joins TRBV20-1 to TRBJ2-7; TRBD1 matches 11 bases. The CDR3 loop spans 14 amino acids. Germline V gives CDR1 DFQATT, CDR2 SNEGSKA (reference sequence). V dropped 6 bases and J dropped 5; count of bases not matched to a gene: 9. CDR3 sequence: CSALGQGATHEQYF. The CDR3 DNA reads TGCAGTGCCTTAGGACAGGGGGCAACCCACGAGCAGTACTTC.

This clonotype was seen just once. A clone one base away is much larger, so this may be a read error. The rearrangement joins TRBV5-4 to TRBJ2-2, with D unresolved. The CDR3 extends over 13 amino acids. The V end was cut by 2 bases, the J end by 7 bases, with 9 bases between. Looked up from germline, CDR1 is SGHNT and CDR2 is YYREEE (reference sequence). The CDR3 protein is CASSLPVFGELFF. CDR3 sequence (DNA): TGTGCCAGCAGCTTACCGGTGTTCGGGGAGCTGTTTTTT.

This chain uses TRBV20-1 with TRBJ2-7; D gene uncertain. The V and J ends lost 0 bases and 2 bases respectively, with 11 bases between them. Germline CDR1 reads DFQATT; CDR2 reads SNEGSKA (reference sequence). The CDR3 spans 14 residues. CDR3 amino acids: CSARDRRAPYEQYF. CDR3 nucleotide sequence: TGCAGTGCTAGAGATCGCAGAGCCCCCTACGAGCAGTACTTC.

Notes on this clonotype: A much larger clone lies a single base off, so this may be a read error. V gene TRBV12-3 or TRBV12-4 combines with J gene TRBJ2-2; D is perhaps TRBD1 (5 bases). This CDR3 has 14 amino acids. The CDR3 loop reads CASCLDRNTGELFF. DNA of the CDR3: TGTGCCAGCTGTTTAGACAGGAACACCGGGGAGCTGTTTTTT.

About this clonotype: A single base separates this from a much larger clone, so it may be a read error. The V call is TRBV20-1, the J call TRBJ1-2, with TRBD1 as a possible D gene (5 bases). Germline CDR1 reads DFQATT; CDR2 reads SNEGSKA (reference sequence). The CDR3 is 12 residues long. V lost 1 base and J 10 bases, leaving 13 bases between the germline ends. The CDR3 is CSARGGTLVYTF. The CDR3 bases are TGCAGTGCTAGAGGAGGGACCCTCGTCTACACCTTC.

About this clonotype itself: At one end, the junction sequence differs from germline, possibly due to a read error. DNA of the CDR3: TGTGCCAGCAGCTTGGCGGGGGAGCACTGCTTC. It yields the protein CASSLAGEHCF. This chain uses TRBV5-6 with TRBJ2-1, with D maybe TRBD2 (6 bases). The CDR3 has 11 amino acids. The germline gives CDR1 SGHDT, CDR2 YYEEEE.

Concerning this clonotype: It may be a read error: a sequence one base away is much more abundant. The chain carries TRBV4-1 and TRBJ1-5; TRBD1 matches 7 bases. CDR1 MGHRA and CDR2 YSYEKL come from the germline V gene. V trimming: 3 bases; J trimming: 4 bases; junction bases outside the gene matches: 9. The CDR3 spans 16 residues. The chain's CDR3 is CASSQPPGQCNQPQHF. The CDR3 DNA reads TGCGCCAGCAGCCAGCCGCCGGGACAGTGTAATCAGCCCCAGCATTTT.

Turning to this clonotype: A read error may account for a junction end that differs from germline. The V call is TRBV4-3, the J call TRBJ2-5, with 7 bases aligning to TRBD1. The CDR3 is 16 amino acids. Germline V gene sequence: CDR1 LGHNA, CDR2 YSLEER. Here the CDR3 DNA reads TGCGCCAGCACCCAAGGTTTGACGAGGGGGCAGGAGACCCAGCACTTC. Protein: CASTQGLTRGQETQHF.

J is TRBJ2-3 and V is TRBV12-3 or TRBV12-4; D is possibly TRBD2 (6 bases). V was pared by 6 bases and J by 3 bases, with 16 bases between. The CDR3 contains 15 residues. The CDR3 DNA reads as TGTGCCAGCAGCCCGCAGGGTAGCGGTACAGATACGCAGTATTTT. Translated, it gives CASSPQGSGTDTQYF.

This clonotype was counted many times. The CDR3 region is CASRANSEQYF. CDR3 DNA sequence: TGTGCCAGCAGAGCCAACAGCGAGCAGTACTTC. J is TRBJ2-7 and V is TRBV6-6, with D unclear. Germline CDR1 is MNHNY and CDR2 is SVGAGI (reference sequence). V lost 6 bases, J lost 6 bases, and 9 bases lay in between. The CDR3 totals 11 residues.